These 8 T cell receptor beta chains were sequenced from one sample in a study of neurological immune-mediated disorders. TCRdb independently ran MiXCR on the 5' RACE reads; one entry per CDR3 protein. The table shows about 36,000 distinct CDR3 sequences, with 10% to 13% occurring only once. What was sequenced was PBMCs. The receptors stem from a woman aged 30 to 39 with HTLV-1-associated myelopathy (HAM/TSP).

This clonotype came up many times. This chain uses TRBV7-9 with TRBJ1-2, with TRBD1 matching over 7 bases. Germline V gene data show CDR1 as SEHNR and CDR2 as FQNEAQ (reference sequence). The CDR3 runs to 11 residues. The ends lost 8 bases at V and 8 bases at J; junction bases unmatched: 5. The CDR3 is CASGRGWGYTF. The CDR3 DNA follows: TGTGCCAGCGGCAGGGGGTGGGGCTACACCTTC.

In this sample, this clonotype turned up many times. J is TRBJ1-1 and V is TRBV12-3 or TRBV12-4; D might be TRBD1 (5 bases). Trimming took 6 bases from V and 3 from J, leaving 20 bases between them. The CDR3 has 16 amino acids. CDR3 DNA sequence: TGTGCCAGCAGCCCCCCGGTTATTCTCAGGGACACTGAAGCTTTCTTT. Encoded protein: CASSPPVILRDTEAFF.

This clonotype was counted many times. J is TRBJ2-3 and V is TRBV7-2; TRBD2 might be the D (7 bases). The CDR3 sequence is 15 residues long. V lost 3 bases to trimming and J lost 5 bases, with 15 bases between them. The V gene's germline CDR1 is SGHTA and CDR2 FQGNSA. This CDR3 is CASSLSGGARDTQYF. CDR3 DNA sequence: TGTGCCAGCAGCTTGAGTGGGGGGGCAAGAGATACGCAGTATTTT.

This clonotype was counted at least ten times. This chain uses TRBV20-1 with TRBJ2-1; 8 positions match TRBD1. The length of the CDR3 is 15 residues. The germline V gene encodes CDR1 DFQATT and CDR2 SNEGSKA (reference sequence). V trimming: 3 bases; J trimming: 6 bases; junction bases outside the gene matches: 10. CDR3 sequence: CSARGLGQGSNEQFF. The CDR3 bases are TGCAGTGCTAGGGGCCTTGGACAGGGCTCCAATGAGCAGTTCTTC.

This clonotype was detected ten times or more. This rearrangement joins TRBV5-1 to TRBJ2-7, with 10 positions matching TRBD1. After removal of 0 bases from V and 7 bases from J, the junction contained 7 bases not matched to a gene. The CDR3 runs 15 residues. CDR1 is SGHRS, CDR2 YFSETQ, per germline. In DNA form, the CDR3 reads TGCGCCAGCAGCTTGGCCCCCGGGACAGGGGAGGAGCAGTACTTC. Residues: CASSLAPGTGEEQYF.

This clonotype was picked up many times. V usage is TRBV5-1 and J usage is TRBJ1-5; the D is unclear. CDR1 and CDR2 (germline): SGHRS, YFSETQ. V shed 2 bases and J shed 3 bases, with 9 bases lying between them. The length of the CDR3 is 14 residues. The CDR3 DNA follows: TGCGCCAGCAGCTTACGGGCAGACAATCAGCCCCAGCATTTT. This codes for CASSLRADNQPQHF.

This clonotype was observed many times. The chain joins TRBV20-1 to TRBJ2-3; no firm D call. The CDR3 runs to 13 residues. Germline V lookup: CDR1 DFQATT, CDR2 SNEGSKA (reference sequence). V lost 3 bases, J lost 2 bases, and 9 bases lay in between. Written as DNA, the CDR3 is TGCAGTGCTAGCCCCCAAGCCACAGATACGCAGTATTTT. This codes for CSASPQATDTQYF.

This clonotype was counted ten times or more. The chain joins TRBV20-1 to TRBJ1-5, with D uncertain. The germline V and J ends were trimmed by 3 bases and 7 bases, with 13 bases remaining between them. The CDR3 spans 13 residues. Looked up from germline, CDR1 is DFQATT and CDR2 is SNEGSKA (reference sequence). CDR3: CSASIASRQPQHF. The CDR3 DNA sequence: TGCAGTGCTAGTATTGCCTCGAGACAGCCCCAGCATTTT.